One sample yielded the 18 T cell receptor beta chains listed below, sequenced in a study of blood T cell repertoires in COVID-19. TCRdb keeps only in-frame clones here, not all; method: immunoSEQ multiplex PCR. The sample lists a few hundred thousand clones; 75% to 95% were seen once. The sequenced sample consisted of peripheral blood. These receptors all stem from a woman in her thirties with COVID-19, enrolled during active disease.

The genes are TRBV6-4 and TRBJ2-2; TRBD1 matches at 8 bases. Germline V CDR1 and CDR2: MRHNA, SNTAGT. The CDR3 covers 16 residues. J lost 6 bases, V lost 0 bases, and 6 bases had no gene match. The CDR3 sequence: CASSDSSTGEPGELFF. As DNA, the CDR3 is TGTGCCAGCAGTGACTCGTCGACAGGGGAGCCCGGGGAGCTGTTTTTT.

This rearrangement joins TRBV7-9 to TRBJ2-7; 7 bases fit TRBD1. With V trimmed by 5 bases and J by 9 bases, 13 bases remained unmatched. Germline V gene data show CDR1 as SEHNR and CDR2 as FQNEAQ (reference sequence). The CDR3 runs to 14 residues. The CDR3 sequence is CASSGQRQGVLQYF. CDR3 bases: TGTGCCAGCAGCGGACAGCGGCAGGGGGTTTTGCAGTACTTC.

The rearrangement links TRBV6-4 to TRBJ2-1, with 9 bases fitting TRBD1. Trimming took 0 bases from V and 4 from J; bases not matched to a gene: 4. The CDR3 consists of 16 residues. Germline CDR1 and CDR2: MRHNA and SNTAGT. CDR3: CASSDSRTGDYNEQFF. The CDR3 coding sequence is TGTGCCAGCAGTGACTCGCGGACAGGGGATTACAATGAGCAGTTCTTC.

This chain connects TRBV6-5 to TRBJ2-1; 10 bases are a match to TRBD1. The V segment lost 2 bases and the J segment 6 bases; nucleotides outside the gene matches: 4. The CDR3 is made up of 15 amino acids. The V gene's germline CDR1 is MNHEY and CDR2 SVGAGI. As DNA, the CDR3 is TGTGCCAGCAGTTACCGGGACAGGGGTTCCAATGAGCAGTTCTTC. It translates to CASSYRDRGSNEQFF.

The rearrangement uses TRBV7-8 and TRBJ1-1, with 7 bases lining up with TRBD1. Trimming removed 7 bases from V and 3 bases from J; junction bases left unmatched: 8. CDR3 size: 14 residues. Per germline, CDR1 SGHVS and CDR2 FQNEAQ. CDR3 protein: CASTKRDRYTEAFF. CDR3 in DNA: TGTGCCAGCACAAAGAGGGACAGATACACTGAAGCTTTCTTT.

The rearrangement links TRBV30 to TRBJ1-5; 9 positions match TRBD1. V shed 2 bases, J shed 7 bases, and the junction held 6 bases outside the gene matches. This CDR3 comprises 14 residues. The germline gives CDR1 GTSNPN, CDR2 SVGIG (reference sequence). CDR3 sequence reads: CAWSKDRGNQPQHF. In DNA form, the CDR3 reads TGTGCCTGGAGTAAGGACAGGGGAAACCAGCCCCAGCATTTT.

This clone is a singleton in its sample. The rearrangement joins TRBV9 to TRBJ2-3; 7 positions agree with TRBD2. The CDR3 is 15 residues long. Losses at the gene ends were 1 base for V and 4 bases for J; bases not matched to a gene: 6. Germline V gene data show CDR1 as SGDLS and CDR2 as YYNGEE. The CDR3: CASSVQAGVADTQYF. For the CDR3, the DNA is TGTGCCAGCAGCGTACAGGCGGGAGTGGCAGATACGCAGTATTTT.

This clone was observed a single time. This rearrangement joins TRBV4-3 to TRBJ2-1; 9 nucleotides agree with TRBD1. The CDR3 runs 17 residues. J lost 6 bases, V lost 4 bases, and 13 bases had no gene match. Germline V gene sequence: CDR1 LGHNA, CDR2 YSLEER. CDR3 sequence reads: CASSRYRAGTGRNEQFF. The CDR3 nucleotides read TGCGCCAGCAGCCGCTATAGGGCCGGGACAGGGCGCAATGAGCAGTTCTTC.

The V call is TRBV4-1, the J call TRBJ2-7; 7 bases line up with TRBD2. V lost 1 base and J lost 3; bases outside the gene matches: 6. CDR1 and CDR2 from the germline V gene are MGHRA and YSYEKL. The CDR3 is 15 residues long. The CDR3 region has the DNA TGCGCCAGCAGCCAAGGTGGGGGGGGAGGCTACGAGCAGTACTTC. Protein product: CASSQGGGGGYEQYF.

V gene TRBV6-5 combines with J gene TRBJ1-3; the D is unclear. This CDR3 is 15 amino acids long. Per the germline V gene, CDR1 is MNHEY and CDR2 is SVGAGI. V dropped 3 bases and J dropped 0 bases, with 9 bases sitting between them. The CDR3 region is CASSYTQSSGNTIYF. The DNA of the CDR3 is TGTGCCAGCAGTTATACACAGTCCTCTGGAAACACCATATATTTT.

The rearrangement joins TRBV6-2 or TRBV6-3 to TRBJ2-5, with 9 bases matching TRBD1. CDR1 MNHEY and CDR2 SVGEGT come from the germline V gene. The CDR3 covers 14 residues. The J segment lost 5 bases and the V segment lost 6 bases, leaving 7 bases of the junction unmatched. The CDR3 is CASSDGTGRETQYF. CDR3 sequence (DNA): TGTGCCAGCAGCGACGGGACAGGGAGGGAGACCCAGTACTTC.

The V gene is TRBV11-2, the J gene TRBJ2-5; D is perhaps TRBD1 (6 bases). Germline V CDR1 and CDR2: SGHAT, FQNNGV. V was cut by 5 bases and J by 2 bases, with 21 bases left in between. CDR3 length: 17 residues. The CDR3: CASSRPRDKESQETQYF. CDR3 nucleotide sequence: TGTGCCAGCAGCCGGCCCCGGGACAAAGAGTCACAAGAGACCCAGTACTTC.

The CDR3 loop reads CASEEKSSYEQYF. CDR3 DNA: TGTGCCAGCGAGGAGAAAAGCTCCTACGAGCAGTACTTC. The rearrangement uses TRBV7-9 and TRBJ2-7; the D is unclear. This CDR3 spans 13 amino acids. V dropped 8 bases and J dropped 0 bases, with 11 bases sitting between them. Looked up from germline, CDR1 is SEHNR and CDR2 is FQNEAQ (reference sequence).

The rearrangement links TRBV29-1 to TRBJ1-1, with D possibly being TRBD1 (5 bases). Trimming took 6 bases from V and 7 from J, leaving 15 bases between them. CDR3 size: 12 residues. Germline V gives CDR1 SQVTM, CDR2 ANQGSEA. CDR3: CSVGGVVGEAFF. In DNA form, the CDR3 reads TGCAGCGTGGGGGGGGTCGTGGGTGAAGCTTTCTTT.

The chain joins TRBV11-3 to TRBJ2-1; the match to TRBD1 covers 8 bases. The CDR3 length is 12 residues. The V gene end was trimmed by 5 bases and the J gene end by 8 bases; junction bases not matched to a gene: 2. The germline CDR1 and CDR2 sequences are SGHNT and YENEEA. The CDR3 DNA reads as TGTGCCAGCAGCCCAGGGGGCGATGAGCAGTTCTTC. The encoded protein is CASSPGGDEQFF.

The V call is TRBV5-4, the J call TRBJ1-3; D is unclear. The V gene lost 3 bases and the J gene lost 1 base, with 8 bases spanning the gap. The CDR3 runs to 14 residues. Germline V gene sequence: CDR1 SGHNT, CDR2 YYREEE (reference sequence). The CDR3 nucleotides are TGTGCCAGCAGCTCAAGGGAGTCTGGAAACACCATATATTTT. This translates into CASSSRESGNTIYF.

This chain links TRBV19 with TRBJ1-5; 8 positions match TRBD1. V shed 5 bases and J 6 bases; nucleotides not matched to a gene: 9. The length of the CDR3 is 15 residues. CDR1 and CDR2 from the germline V gene are LNHDA and SQIVND (reference sequence). The CDR3 loop reads CASSPSGQGGQPQHF. CDR3 DNA sequence: TGTGCCAGTAGTCCGAGCGGACAGGGAGGTCAGCCCCAGCATTTT. Full variable domain (outside the CDR3, taken from reference TRBV19 and TRBJ1-5): DGGITQSPKYLFRKEGQNVTLSCEQNLNHDAMYWYRQDPGQGLRLIYYSQIVNDFQKGDIAEGYSVSREKKESFPLTVTSAQKNPTAFYLCASSPSGQGGQPQHFGDGTRLSIL.

The chain couples TRBV30 to TRBJ1-4, with D possibly being TRBD1 (6 bases). CDR1 is GTSNPN, CDR2 SVGIG, per germline (reference sequence). The V end was cut by 2 bases, the J end by 8 bases, with 9 bases between. The CDR3 runs to 12 residues. CDR3 bases: TGTGCCTGGAGTCCCGGGACAGAAAAACTGTTTTTT. It specifies CAWSPGTEKLFF.